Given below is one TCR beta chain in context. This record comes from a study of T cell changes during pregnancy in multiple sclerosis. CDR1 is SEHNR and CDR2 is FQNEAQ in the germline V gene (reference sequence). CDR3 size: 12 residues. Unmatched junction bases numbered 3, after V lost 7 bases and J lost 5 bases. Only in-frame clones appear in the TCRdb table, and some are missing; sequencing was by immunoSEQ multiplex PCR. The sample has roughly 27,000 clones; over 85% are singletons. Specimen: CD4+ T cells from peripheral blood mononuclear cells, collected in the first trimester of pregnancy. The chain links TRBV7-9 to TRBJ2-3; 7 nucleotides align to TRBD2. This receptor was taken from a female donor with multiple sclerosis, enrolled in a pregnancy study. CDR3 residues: CASTPGGDTQYF. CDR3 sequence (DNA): TGTGCCAGCACCCCGGGGGGAGATACGCAGTATTTT. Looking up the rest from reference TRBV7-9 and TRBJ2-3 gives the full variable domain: DTGVSQNPRHKITKRGQNVTFRCDPISEHNRLYWYRQTLGQGPEFLTYFQNEAQLEKSRLLSDRFSAERPKGSFSTLEIQRTEQGDSAMYLCASTPGGDTQYFGPGTRLTVL.